This T cell receptor beta chain was sequenced during a study of T-cell memory formation after mild COVID-19. Trimming removed 0 bases from V and 15 bases from J; junction bases left unmatched: 8. The CDR3 extends over 13 amino acids. Looked up from germline, CDR1 is LNHNV and CDR2 is YYDKDF (reference sequence). A 5'RACE reaction primed in the constant segment made cDNA libraries of TCR alpha and TCR beta, and these carried sample barcodes and UMIs. TCRdb ran MiXCR on the 5' RACE reads and lists one entry per CDR3 protein. Here the sample spans 300,000 to 350,000 distinct CDR3 sequences, 14% being singletons. The sample holds a few counts of this clonotype.

The TCR comes from a young man who had mild COVID-19 (a few samples of this study predate the infection). Cell type and time point are not known. The sequencing input was PBMCs or a T cell subset sorted from them (not recorded which). The chain carries TRBV15 and TRBJ2-1, with 7 bases that match TRBD1. In nucleotides, the CDR3 is TGTGCCACCAGCAGAGATTGGGTACAGGGGTTGTTCTTC. Its protein is CATSRDWVQGLFF.